This TCR beta chain was sequenced during a study of regulatory T cells in long-lasting Graves disease. The time point denotes: newly diagnosed GD, antithyroid drugs for less than 3 months. Extracted RNA from PBMCs served as the source of the TCR library. This clonotype appeared many times. The V end was cut by 2 bases, the J end by 7 bases, with 17 bases between. CDR3 size: 15 residues. Per the germline V gene, CDR1 is WNHNN and CDR2 is SYGVQD (reference sequence). Construction of the TCR beta libraries employed iRepertoire HTBI primers in conjunction with Arm-PCR of CDR3 regions. TCRdb reprocessed the multiplex PCR reads via MiXCR and lists one record per CDR3 protein. The sample includes hundreds of thousands of distinct CDR3 sequences, approximately 15% of them seen just once. This sample also belongs to another study, concerning T cells in Graves' hyperthyroidism and ophthalmopathy. That work contributes: Also found in blood were most expanded thyroid clonotypes above 0.001.

The sample here was peripheral blood mononuclear cells (PBMCs), taken at new diagnosis, from a patient treated with antithyroid drugs. The chain recombines TRBV10-1 with TRBJ1-1; D not certain. This clonotype was sampled from a man aged 30-40 years with Graves disease. The CDR3 loop is CASSEVRVGRNEAFF. CDR3 DNA: TGCGCCAGCAGTGAGGTCCGGGTCGGTAGGAATGAAGCTTTCTTT.